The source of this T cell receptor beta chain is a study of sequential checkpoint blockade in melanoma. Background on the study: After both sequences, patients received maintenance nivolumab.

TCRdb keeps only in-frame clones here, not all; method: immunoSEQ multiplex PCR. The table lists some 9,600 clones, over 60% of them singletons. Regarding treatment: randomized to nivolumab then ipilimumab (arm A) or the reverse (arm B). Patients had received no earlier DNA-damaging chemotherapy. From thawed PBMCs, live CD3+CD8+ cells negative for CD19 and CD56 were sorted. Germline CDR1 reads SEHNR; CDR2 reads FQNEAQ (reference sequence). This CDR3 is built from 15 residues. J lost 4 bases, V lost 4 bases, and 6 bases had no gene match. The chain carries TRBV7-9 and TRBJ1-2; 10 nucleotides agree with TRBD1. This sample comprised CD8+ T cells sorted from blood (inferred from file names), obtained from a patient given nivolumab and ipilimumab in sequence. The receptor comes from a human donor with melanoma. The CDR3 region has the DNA TGTGCCAGCAGCTACTCCCGGGACAGGGGCTATGGCTACACCTTC. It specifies CASSYSRDRGYGYTF.